This T cell receptor (beta chain) was captured in a study of human T cells and chemical hapten exposure. Whole-study context: Across samples, TCR yields varied, mostly owing to small differences in pooled library volumes. Study-wide points: No shift was seen in TCRs above 1 in 1000 frequency with DPC sensitization.

Deletions cut 2 bases from V and 8 bases from J, with 13 bases between. The CDR3 spans 14 residues. Germline lookup yields CDR1 MNHNS and CDR2 SASEGT. Unseparated into fractions, whole blood served as the source from which total RNA was extracted. Unique molecular identifiers were affixed to discrete cDNA molecules within the library. Authors' analysis steps: 95,638 TCRs per sample was the median, with a range of roughly 23,224 to 750,000. TCRdb ran MiXCR on the reads and lists one entry per CDR3 protein. The V and J calls were not made by the authors but by TCRdb's processing. The repertoire holds 100,000 to 150,000 distinct CDR3 sequences, 8% to 9.5% seen once, with just over 1.4% in the top ten. This clonotype has more than one count but fewer than ten. Its antigen is currently unknown.

The rearrangement links TRBV6-1 to TRBJ2-1, with a possible D match to TRBD1 (6 bases). Sequenced material: whole blood. This clonotype was sampled from a human donor in good health. Some clones in this sample may be carry-over from other donors' samples. CDR3 region: CASSESTGGDEQFF. In DNA form, the CDR3 reads TGTGCCAGCAGTGAATCGACAGGTGGGGATGAGCAGTTCTTC.